Listed below are T cell receptor beta chains from one sample, sequenced in a study of beta chain features in type 1 diabetes. Clones were sequenced by immunoSEQ multiplex PCR, and TCRdb holds only the in-frame ones, with some missing. The repertoire holds approximately 250,000 clones, with approximately 25% as singletons. Sequenced input: naive CD4+ T cells from blood. These receptors were obtained from a woman aged 25 to 39 with type 1 diabetes. Both conserved end residues are trimmed from each CDR3. The order of the fields is J gene, V gene, CDR3 protein.

TRBJ2-5 | TRBV4-1 | ASSRGLAGAMETQY
TRBJ2-3 | TRBV19 | ASSPIWAGDTDTQY
TRBJ1-2 | TRBV29-1 | SVGETGFGGYT
TRBJ2-3 | TRBV9 | ASSTGTSGSTDTQY
TRBJ1-2 | TRBV30 | AGQGAGYGYT
TRBJ2-1 | TRBV28 | ASGLFSSYNEQF
TRBJ2-1 | TRBV11-2 | ASSFGGNYNEQF
TRBJ2-1 | TRBV7-3 | ASSLLFPDIYNEQF
TRBJ1-4 | TRBV19 | ASLQGREKLF
TRBJ2-5 | TRBV18 | ASSGTNQETQY
TRBJ2-7 | TRBV6-5 | ASSLGHNYEQY
TRBJ2-2 | TRBV30 | AWSVLGTGTGELF
TRBJ2-7 | TRBV6-5 | ASGRGSSYEQY
TRBJ2-1 | TRBV18 | ASSPKGGDEQF
TRBJ1-4 | TRBV23-1 | ASAGGSSPNEKLF
TRBJ1-2 | TRBV25-1 | ASSDEIGSYGYT
TRBJ1-2 | TRBV7-2 | ASSSYRGKNT
TRBJ2-7 | TRBV30 | AWSVLPGTSGRAGEQY
TRBJ1-1 | TRBV5-1 | ASSPRTGTTEAF
TRBJ2-7 | TRBV18 | ASSQGAYYEQY
TRBJ2-3 | TRBV30 | AWRRGGLPDTQY
TRBJ1-1 | TRBV19 | ASSSLGGGGTEAF
TRBJ2-5 | TRBV19 | ASSKVLEETQY
TRBJ1-1 | TRBV29-1 | SALVWYRQIGTEAF
TRBJ2-3 | TRBV5-1 | ASSVDRPDTQY
TRBJ2-2 | TRBV13 | ASSSGADTGELF
TRBJ2-5 | TRBV27 | ASSQAVQETQY
TRBJ2-1 | TRBV5-1 | ASMRNEQF
TRBJ2-5 | TRBV7-8 | ASSQRRLAAETQY
TRBJ2-5 | TRBV5-1 | ASSWRLAGATGETQY
TRBJ1-3 | TRBV7-6 | ASSSRGGDTIY
TRBJ1-2 | TRBV9 | ASSVAPGRGYGYT
TRBJ1-5 | TRBV7-2 | ASSLAYNQPQH
TRBJ2-1 | TRBV30 | AWSGSSSYNEQF
TRBJ2-1 | TRBV6-4 | ASSDPTRAGEQF
TRBJ2-3 | TRBV7-9 | ASSFTGVDTQY
TRBJ2-5 | TRBV29-1 | SVEVQGGTQTQY
TRBJ2-3 | TRBV4-1 | ASSQDGQGAGDTQY
TRBJ2-7 | TRBV5-1 | ASSLKTGGYEQY
TRBJ2-1 | TRBV18 | ASSPPVQEEQF
TRBJ2-1 | TRBV18 | ASSPPGPSASSYNEQF
TRBJ1-1 | TRBV30 | AWSVRWGGNTEAF
TRBJ1-4 | TRBV14 | ASSLTVSNEKLF
TRBJ1-2 | TRBV5-1 | ASSLDAGNYGYT
TRBJ2-7 | TRBV7-2 | ASSALSGQGSYEQY
TRBJ2-7 | TRBV7-9 | ASSSDRGTYEQY
TRBJ1-2 | TRBV29-1 | SPHRQGAVGYT
TRBJ2-7 | TRBV6-5 | ASGRLSDEQY
TRBJ2-5 | TRBV29-1 | SVGKGPQETQY
TRBJ2-1 | TRBV5-1 | ASSREGNEQF
TRBJ2-3 | TRBV7-9 | ASSPDSYTDTQY
TRBJ1-2 | TRBV18 | ASSPEGRRGYT
TRBJ2-2 | TRBV18 | ASSPNIQANTGELF
TRBJ1-5 | TRBV7-9 | ASSPGQSINQPQH
TRBJ2-1 | TRBV7-9 | ASSLAAGGPYNEQF
TRBJ1-2 | TRBV18 | ASSPRQGDGYT